This TCR beta chain comes out of a study of blood T cell repertoires in COVID-19. The wider study: Donors in the United States, Italy and Spain gave samples during acute or convalescent COVID-19. From T cells, B-cell-depleted T cells, or PBMCs came the material, which was cDNA or gDNA.

Per the original methods: Amplification of reference gene primers provided the estimated nucleated cell counts. Assay: immunoSEQ multiplex PCR; the TCRdb copy retains only in-frame clones and omits some. V, J and clone size are taken as reported in that table, and D and trimming were inferred from the DNA itself. In the table there are roughly 250,000 clones, 88% of which are singletons. Comment on this clone: Other DNA sequences in this sample translate to the same CDR3.

The TCR was taken from a man in his fifties or sixties who had recovered from COVID-19. Sequencing was performed on peripheral blood.

The CDR3 protein is CATSDSGQGSYNEQFF. CDR3 in DNA: TGTGCCACCAGTGATTCCGGACAGGGATCCTACAATGAGCAGTTCTTC. The rearrangement joins TRBV24-1 to TRBJ2-1, with 8 bases fitting TRBD1. Germline CDR1 reads KGHDR; CDR2 reads SFDVKD. This CDR3 has 16 residues. Germline trimming cut 2 bases from V and 1 base from J; bases unmatched to any gene: 3.